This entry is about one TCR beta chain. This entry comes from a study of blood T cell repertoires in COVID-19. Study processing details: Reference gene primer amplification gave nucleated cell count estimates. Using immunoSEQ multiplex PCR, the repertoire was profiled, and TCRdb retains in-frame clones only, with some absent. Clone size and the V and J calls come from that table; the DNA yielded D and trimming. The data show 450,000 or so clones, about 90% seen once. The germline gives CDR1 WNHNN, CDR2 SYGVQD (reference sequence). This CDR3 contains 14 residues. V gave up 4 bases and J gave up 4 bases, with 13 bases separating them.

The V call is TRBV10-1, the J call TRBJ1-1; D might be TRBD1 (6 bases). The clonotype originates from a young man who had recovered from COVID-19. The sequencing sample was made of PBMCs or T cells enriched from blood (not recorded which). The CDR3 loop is CASSALKDSTEAFF. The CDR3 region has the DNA TGCGCCAGCAGTGCCCTGAAGGACAGCACTGAAGCTTTCTTT.